The next 30 T cell receptor beta chains were all read from a single sample in a study of post-analysis software for immune sequencing data. Prepared TCR beta cDNA libraries contained unique molecular identifiers. MiXCR was run by TCRdb on the PCR reads, yielding one entry per CDR3 protein. The table shows around 500,000 distinct CDR3 sequences, with 34% occurring only once. For these TCRs, the target antigens are not known. Overall study results and limits: Five or six TRBV segments appeared more often in patients than in controls, and TRBV5-6, TRBV5-1 and TRBV20-1 were among these.

Source material: blood. The receptor source for this set is a girl younger than 18 with multiple sclerosis.

The rearrangement links TRBV5-1 to TRBJ2-5, with 11 bases identical to TRBD1. This CDR3 contains 15 residues. Germline lookup yields CDR1 SGHRS and CDR2 YFSETQ. Trimming cost V 2 bases and J 1 base; bases outside gene matches: 1. The CDR3 sequence is CASSFGTGGQETQYF. Written as DNA, the CDR3 is TGCGCCAGCAGCTTCGGGACAGGGGGCCAAGAGACCCAGTACTTC. The full variable domain, in which reference TRBV5-1 and TRBJ2-5 provide the parts outside the CDR3, is KAGVTQTPRYLIKTRGQQVTLSCSPISGHRSVSWYQQTPGQGLQFLFEYFSETQRNKGNFPGRFSGRQFSNSRSEMNVSTLELGDSALYLCASSFGTGGQETQYFGPGTRLLVL.

V and J are TRBV7-2 and TRBJ1-6; D is unresolved. This CDR3 region has 18 residues. With 0 bases removed from V and 0 bases from J, the gap between germline ends came to 12 bases. Germline loops: CDR1 SGHTA, CDR2 FQGNSA. The CDR3: CASSLAPPGSSYNSPLHF. The CDR3 bases are TGTGCCAGCAGCTTAGCACCTCCGGGGAGCTCCTATAATTCACCCCTCCACTTT.

The V gene is TRBV18, the J gene TRBJ1-5; D is uncertain. The V gene's germline CDR1 is KGHSH and CDR2 LQKENI. V was shortened by 2 bases and J by 3 bases, with 8 bases between the two germline ends. This CDR3 is built from 14 residues. In DNA, the CDR3 is TGTGCCAGCTCACCAGGGATTTCCAATCAGCCCCAGCATTTT. Protein sequence: CASSPGISNQPQHF.

The V call is TRBV29-1, the J call TRBJ2-3; 10 bases align to TRBD2. CDR1 and CDR2 from the germline V gene are SQVTM and ANQGSEA. This CDR3 region has 15 residues. The ends lost 3 bases at V and 5 bases at J; junction bases unmatched: 8. The DNA for the CDR3 is TGCAGCGTTGACTCACCAGCGGGGGGGAGAGATACGCAGTATTTT. Translating it yields CSVDSPAGGRDTQYF.

The genes are TRBV5-1 and TRBJ1-1; TRBD1 matches at 7 bases. CDR3 length: 14 amino acids. Germline V gene lookup returns CDR1 SGHRS and CDR2 YFSETQ. V dropped 2 bases and J dropped 8; count of bases not matched to a gene: 9. The CDR3 sequence: CASSLQGREGEAFF. The CDR3 DNA reads TGCGCCAGCAGCTTACAGGGGAGGGAAGGAGAAGCTTTCTTT.

For this clonotype: The junction departs from the called germline gene at one end, perhaps through a read error. The CDR3 DNA sequence: TGTACCAGCAGCTTAACCGGGACGACTGGAGGTGAGCAGTTCTTC. Its protein is CTSSLTGTTGGEQFF. This chain connects TRBV7-3 to TRBJ2-1, with D possibly called TRBD1 or TRBD2 (5 bases each). Looked up from germline, CDR1 is SGHTA and CDR2 is FQGTGA. The CDR3 is 15 amino acids.

Points on this clonotype: Its ends do not fully match the called genes, so a read error is possible. The chain carries TRBV10-1 and TRBJ2-3, with D possibly TRBD2 on 6 matching bases. The length of the CDR3 is 15 residues. Germline V lookup: CDR1 WNHNN, CDR2 SYGVQD (reference sequence). The CDR3 region is CASSESRGGGDTQYF. The CDR3 region has the DNA TGCGCCAGCAGTGAGTCTCGGGGAGGAGGAGATACGCAATATTTT.

This clonotype was detected a few times. At one boundary the junction diverges from the germline segment, which might be a read error. CDR3 in DNA: TGCAGCGCTGAAAAAGGGTATGGCTACACCTTC. Translating gives CSAEKGYGYTF. This chain connects TRBV29-1 to TRBJ1-2; D is undetermined. Looked up from germline, CDR1 is SQVTM and CDR2 is ANQGSEA. The CDR3 covers 11 residues.

The chain recombines TRBV24-1 with TRBJ1-5; possible D gene TRBD1, 5 bases. Trimming cost V 2 bases and J 6 bases, with 16 bases left between them. CDR1 and CDR2 (germline): KGHDR, SFDVKD. This CDR3 is built from 16 residues. CDR3 protein: CATSDSGGMGSQPQHF. CDR3 coding DNA: TGTGCCACCAGTGATTCCGGGGGGATGGGCAGTCAGCCCCAGCATTTT.

The genes are TRBV10-2 and TRBJ2-4, with 7 positions matching TRBD2. CDR1 is WSHSY and CDR2 is SAAADI in the germline V gene. CDR3 size: 14 residues. J lost 13 bases, V lost 9 bases, and 18 bases had no gene match. CDR3 nucleotides: TGCGCCAGTACATCTAGCGGCCAATACAATGAGCAGTACTTC. Its protein is CASTSSGQYNEQYF.

This chain joins TRBV20-1 and TRBJ1-1, with 7 positions matching TRBD1. V was clipped by 3 bases and J by 7 bases; unmatched bases: 14. The CDR3 contains 15 residues. CDR1 is DFQATT, CDR2 SNEGSKA, per germline (reference sequence). The CDR3 sequence: CSARGADTGALEAFF. The CDR3 DNA sequence: TGCAGTGCTAGGGGGGCTGATACAGGGGCCCTTGAAGCTTTCTTT.

This clonotype was detected a few times. The chain uses TRBV14 and TRBJ2-7; either TRBD1 or TRBD2 may fit D (6 bases each). The CDR3 length is 14 residues. V lost 5 bases and J lost 0, with 11 bases in between. CDR1 is SGHDN and CDR2 is FVKESK in the germline V gene. CDR3: CASSAGHSSYEQYF. CDR3 in DNA: TGTGCCAGCAGCGCGGGACACAGCTCCTACGAGCAGTACTTC.

CDR3 bases: TGCGCCAGCAGCGTTTCCGGGTCACAAGGAGAGCAGTACTTC. As protein: CASSVSGSQGEQYF. The chain employs TRBV5-1 and TRBJ2-7, with D uncertain. This CDR3 is 14 amino acids long. The V gene's germline CDR1 is SGHRS and CDR2 YFSETQ. The V and J ends lost 4 bases and 7 bases respectively, with 18 bases between them.

This clonotype was seen more than once but under ten times. This chain joins TRBV7-9 and TRBJ2-7, with D possibly called TRBD1 or TRBD2 (5 bases each). This CDR3 is built from 15 residues. Trimming took 1 base from V and 3 from J, leaving 13 bases between them. In germline, CDR1 is SEHNR, CDR2 FQNEAQ (reference sequence). CDR3 residues: CASSLEGDPVYEQYF. The CDR3 DNA follows: TGTGCCAGCAGCTTAGAAGGGGACCCCGTCTACGAGCAGTACTTC.

The sample holds one count of this clonotype. This may be a read error: a much more frequent sequence differs by one nucleotide. The V gene is TRBV29-1, the J gene TRBJ2-7, with D unresolved. The CDR3 consists of 11 residues. Germline V gene sequence: CDR1 SQVTM, CDR2 ANQGSEA. The CDR3: CSVEGSYGQYF. The CDR3 DNA follows: TGCAGCGTTGAGGGGTCCTACGGGCAGTACTTC.

Concerning this clonotype: The germline gene is not matched at one end of the junction; a read error may be the cause. The V call is TRBV6-5, the J call TRBJ2-5, with 10 bases aligning to TRBD1. The J call may be mistaken, given a closer DNA end match to TRBJ2-7. CDR3 size: 15 residues. Germline assignment: CDR1 MNHEY and CDR2 SVGAGI. The CDR3 is CACSYWDRGRDEQYF. CDR3 DNA: TGTGCCTGCAGTTATTGGGACAGGGGTAGGGACGAGCAGTACTTC.

V gene TRBV12-3 or TRBV12-4 combines with J gene TRBJ2-1; D possibly corresponds to TRBD1 (5 bases). This CDR3 is 14 amino acids long. The ends were cut back, 3 bases at V and 3 bases at J, with 9 bases in the middle. In DNA, the CDR3 is TGTGCCAGCAGTTTGGTACAGGACTACAATGAGCAGTTCTTC. Its protein product is CASSLVQDYNEQFF.

There are a few counts of this clonotype. This sequence joins TRBV15 and TRBJ1-6; no clear D gene. Germline CDR1 LNHNV, CDR2 YYDKDF (reference sequence). The V and J ends lost 0 bases and 7 bases respectively, with 4 bases between them. This CDR3 has 13 residues. The CDR3 sequence: CATSRDRNSPLHF. CDR3 DNA: TGTGCCACCAGCAGAGATCGAAATTCACCCCTCCACTTT.

This chain links TRBV6-1 with TRBJ1-1, with 7 positions matching TRBD1. Per the germline V gene, CDR1 is MNHNS and CDR2 is SASEGT. Germline trimming cut 6 bases from V and 6 bases from J; bases unmatched to any gene: 7. The CDR3 runs 13 residues. The CDR3 nucleotides read TGTGCCAGCAGAATGACAGGGCGGGCTGAAGCTTTCTTT. Its translation is CASRMTGRAEAFF.

V usage is TRBV29-1 and J usage is TRBJ1-1, with D possibly being TRBD1 (5 bases). The V and J ends lost 1 base and 11 bases respectively, with 11 bases between them. This CDR3 comprises 11 residues. Germline V gene lookup returns CDR1 SQVTM and CDR2 ANQGSEA. CDR3 loop: CSVEGREVAFF. The CDR3 DNA is TGCAGCGTTGAAGGCAGGGAGGTGGCTTTCTTT.

The chain combines TRBV9 with TRBJ1-2, with TRBD1 matching over 8 bases. Per germline, CDR1 SGDLS and CDR2 YYNGEE. CDR3 length: 17 amino acids. The junction had 10 bases not matched to a gene; V was cut back by 3 bases and J by 0 bases. CDR3 sequence (DNA): TGTGCCAGCAGCGCTTCCAATACGGGACAGGCTAACTATGGCTACACCTTC. Its protein is CASSASNTGQANYGYTF. The full variable domain, in which reference TRBV9 and TRBJ1-2 provide the parts outside the CDR3, is DSGVTQTPKHLITATGQRVTLRCSPRSGDLSVYWYQQSLDQGLQFLIQYYNGEERAKGNILERFSAQQFPDLHSELNLSSLELGDSALYFCASSASNTGQANYGYTFGSGTRLTVV.

The chain joins TRBV7-3 to TRBJ2-3, with a possible D match to TRBD1 (6 bases). The CDR3 runs 16 residues. V was cut by 1 base and J by 2 bases, with 13 bases left in between. The germline CDR1 and CDR2 sequences are SGHTA and FQGTGA. This chain's CDR3 is CASSLRGGGATDTQYF. As DNA, the CDR3 is TGTGCCAGCAGCTTAAGAGGGGGTGGGGCCACAGATACGCAGTATTTT.

This clonotype was observed a handful of times. The chain carries TRBV5-5 and TRBJ1-1, with unresolved D. The CDR3 spans 13 residues. Germline V gene lookup returns CDR1 SGHKS and CDR2 YYEKEE (reference sequence). The germline V and J ends were trimmed by 2 bases and 1 base, with 6 bases remaining between them. CDR3 protein: CASSFWRNTEAFF. For the CDR3, the DNA is TGTGCCAGCAGCTTTTGGCGGAACACTGAAGCTTTCTTT. The whole variable domain, remainder taken from reference TRBV5-5 and TRBJ1-1, is DAGVTQSPTHLIKTRGQQVTLRCSPISGHKSVSWYQQVLGQGPQFIFQYYEKEERGRGNFPDRFSARQFPNYSSELNVNALLLGDSALYLCASSFWRNTEAFFGQGTRLTVV.

The CDR3 sequence: CASSPLGGGAYNEQFF. CDR3 sequence (DNA): TGCGCCAGCAGCCCCTTAGGCGGGGGGGCCTACAATGAGCAGTTCTTC. The gene calls are TRBV5-1 and TRBJ2-1; 9 bases line up with TRBD2. The CDR3 length is 16 residues. V lost 4 bases to trimming and J lost 2 bases; unmatched junction nucleotides: 7. Germline V gives CDR1 SGHRS, CDR2 YFSETQ.

The V call is TRBV29-1, the J call TRBJ2-2; 8 bases line up with TRBD1. Germline V gives CDR1 SQVTM, CDR2 ANQGSEA. CDR3 length: 14 residues. V trimming: 4 bases; J trimming: 6 bases; junction bases outside the gene matches: 7. Here the CDR3 DNA reads TGCAGCGTTGGCCCAGGGACAGGTTCCGGGGAGCTGTTTTTT. This translates into CSVGPGTGSGELFF.

The chain is built from TRBV7-9 and TRBJ2-5; tentatively, D is TRBD2 (6 bases). Germline CDR1 and CDR2: SEHNR and FQNEAQ (reference sequence). V was pared by 5 bases and J by 1 base, with 17 bases between. This CDR3 has 16 residues. The CDR3: CASSPQSLAIQETQYF. CDR3 nucleotide sequence: TGTGCCAGCAGCCCCCAGAGTCTAGCGATCCAAGAGACCCAGTACTTC. The entire variable domain, with the rest obtained from reference TRBV7-9 and TRBJ2-5, is as follows: DTGVSQNPRHKITKRGQNVTFRCDPISEHNRLYWYRQTLGQGPEFLTYFQNEAQLEKSRLLSDRFSAERPKGSFSTLEIQRTEQGDSAMYLCASSPQSLAIQETQYFGPGTRLLVL.

The chain is built from TRBV7-9 and TRBJ2-2; D may match TRBD1 or TRBD2 (5 bases each). The CDR3 spans 15 residues. Looked up from germline, CDR1 is SEHNR and CDR2 is FQNEAQ (reference sequence). Between the trimmed V and J ends, which lost 5 bases and 1 base, there was a span of 11 bases. The DNA of the CDR3 is TGTGCCAGCAGCCCCGGGGCTCTGAACACCGGGGAGCTGTTTTTT. Translating gives CASSPGALNTGELFF.

The CDR3: CASSDPLQETQYF. The CDR3 region has the DNA TGCGCCAGCAGTGATCCACTCCAAGAGACCCAGTACTTC. The chain uses TRBV10-1 and TRBJ2-5; D gene uncertain. Per germline, CDR1 WNHNN and CDR2 SYGVQD (reference sequence). The CDR3 covers 13 residues. Deletions cut 3 bases from V and 1 base from J, with 6 bases between.

This chain connects TRBV20-1 to TRBJ2-1; tentatively, D is TRBD2 (5 bases). The CDR3 is 16 residues long. Trimming removed 0 bases from V and 0 bases from J, with 12 bases in between. Germline loops: CDR1 DFQATT, CDR2 SNEGSKA (reference sequence). The CDR3: CSARDPRGPSYNEQFF. The CDR3 nucleotides are TGCAGTGCTAGAGACCCGAGAGGGCCCTCCTACAATGAGCAGTTCTTC.

This clonotype has just a few counts. The V and J genes are TRBV29-1 and TRBJ2-3; 9 bases are a match to TRBD2. The germline V gene encodes CDR1 SQVTM and CDR2 ANQGSEA. V was pared by 7 bases and J by 6 bases, with 8 bases of the junction left unmatched. The CDR3 is 13 amino acids. CDR3 protein: CSARGGAGDTQYF. The CDR3 bases are TGCAGCGCCCGCGGGGGGGCAGGGGATACGCAGTATTTT.